The clone carrying this TCR beta chain was counted at least ten times. TCR beta CDR3 amplification used RNA transcripts. HTBI primers served in a first-round RT-PCR, which a second-round multiplex PCR followed. TCRdb used MiXCR to reprocess the multiplex PCR reads, holding one entry per CDR3 protein. The repertoire consists of approximately 1.2 million distinct CDR3 sequences, with approximately 35% occurring once and the leading ten covering around 10%. These data are taken from a study of Graves' ophthalmopathy and Graves' hyperthyroidism. The CDR3 length is 14 residues. Trimming pared 5 bases from V and 2 bases from J, leaving 12 bases between. The germline CDR1 and CDR2 sequences are LNHNV and YYDKDF (reference sequence). Each diagnosis was determined on the basis of clinical symptoms, serum thyroxine, TRAb, thyroid ultrasound and orbital computed tomography.

The sequence was obtained from an adult man with Graves' hyperthyroidism. Source material: peripheral blood or thyroid tissue (not recorded which). The chain has TRBV15 and TRBJ1-1, with D tentatively TRBD1 (5 bases). The CDR3: CATSSERGNTEAFF. As DNA, the CDR3 is TGTGCCACCAGCTCAGAGAGGGGTAACACTGAAGCTTTCTTT.